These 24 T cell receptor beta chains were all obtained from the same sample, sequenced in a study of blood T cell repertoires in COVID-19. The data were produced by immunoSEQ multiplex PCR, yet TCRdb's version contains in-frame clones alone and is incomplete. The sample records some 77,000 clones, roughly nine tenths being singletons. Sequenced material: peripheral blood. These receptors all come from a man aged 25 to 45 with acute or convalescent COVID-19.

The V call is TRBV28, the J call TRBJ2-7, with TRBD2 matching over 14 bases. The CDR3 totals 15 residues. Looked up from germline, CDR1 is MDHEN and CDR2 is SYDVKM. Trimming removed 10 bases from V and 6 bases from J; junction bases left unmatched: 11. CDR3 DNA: TGTGCCACCAAGGTAGGACTAGCGGGAGGAGGCGAGCAGTACTTC. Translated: CATKVGLAGGGEQYF.

This CDR3 reads CASSLDQGWEETQYF. Written as DNA, the CDR3 is TGTGCCAGCAGCTTGGATCAGGGGTGGGAAGAGACCCAGTACTTC. The chain is built from TRBV5-4 and TRBJ2-5; tentatively, D is TRBD1 (6 bases). Trimming removed 0 bases at V and 3 bases at J, with 12 bases between. Germline V gives CDR1 SGHNT, CDR2 YYREEE (reference sequence). The CDR3 sequence is 15 residues long.

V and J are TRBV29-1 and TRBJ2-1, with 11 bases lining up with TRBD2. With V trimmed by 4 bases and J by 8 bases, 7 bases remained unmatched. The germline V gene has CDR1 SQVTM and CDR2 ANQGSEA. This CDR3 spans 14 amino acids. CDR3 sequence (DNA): TGCAGCGTTGCTACTAGCGGGAGTCAAGATGAGCAGTTCTTC. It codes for CSVATSGSQDEQFF.

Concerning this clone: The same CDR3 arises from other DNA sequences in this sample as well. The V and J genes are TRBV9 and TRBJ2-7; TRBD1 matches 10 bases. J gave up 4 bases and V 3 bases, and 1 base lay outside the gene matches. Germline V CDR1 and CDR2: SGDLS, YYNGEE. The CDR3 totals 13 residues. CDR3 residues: CASSGQGAYEQYF. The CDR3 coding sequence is TGTGCCAGCAGCGGACAGGGGGCGTACGAGCAGTACTTC.

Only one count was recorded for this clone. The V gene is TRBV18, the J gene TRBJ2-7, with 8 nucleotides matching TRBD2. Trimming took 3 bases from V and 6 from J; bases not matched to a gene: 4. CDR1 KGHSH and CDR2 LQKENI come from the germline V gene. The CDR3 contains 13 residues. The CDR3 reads CASSPGLVPEQYF. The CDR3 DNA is TGTGCCAGCTCACCGGGACTAGTACCCGAGCAGTACTTC.

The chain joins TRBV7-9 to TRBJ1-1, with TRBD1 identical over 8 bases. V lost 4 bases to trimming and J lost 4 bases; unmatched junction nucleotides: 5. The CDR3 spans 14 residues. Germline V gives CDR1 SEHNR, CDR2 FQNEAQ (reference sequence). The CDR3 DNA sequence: TGTGCCAGCAGCTCACCCGGACAGGGCACTGAAGCTTTCTTT. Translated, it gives CASSSPGQGTEAFF.

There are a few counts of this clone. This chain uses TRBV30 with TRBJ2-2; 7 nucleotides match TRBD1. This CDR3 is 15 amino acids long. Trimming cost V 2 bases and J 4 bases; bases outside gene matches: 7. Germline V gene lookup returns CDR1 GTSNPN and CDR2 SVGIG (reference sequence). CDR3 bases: TGTGCCTGGAGTCCGGGACAGACTTTCACCGGGGAGCTGTTTTTT. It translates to CAWSPGQTFTGELFF. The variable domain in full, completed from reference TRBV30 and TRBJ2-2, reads SQTIHQWPATLVQPVGSPLSLECTVEGTSNPNLYWYRQAAGRGLQLLFYSVGIGQISSEVPQNLSASRPQDRQFILSSKKLLLSDSGFYLCAWSPGQTFTGELFFGEGSRLTVL.

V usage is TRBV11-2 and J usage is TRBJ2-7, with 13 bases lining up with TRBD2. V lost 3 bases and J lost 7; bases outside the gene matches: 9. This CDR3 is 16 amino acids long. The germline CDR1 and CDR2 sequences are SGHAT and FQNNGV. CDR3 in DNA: TGTGCCAGCAGCTTCGACGGACTAGCGGGAGTATATGAGCAGTACTTC. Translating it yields CASSFDGLAGVYEQYF.

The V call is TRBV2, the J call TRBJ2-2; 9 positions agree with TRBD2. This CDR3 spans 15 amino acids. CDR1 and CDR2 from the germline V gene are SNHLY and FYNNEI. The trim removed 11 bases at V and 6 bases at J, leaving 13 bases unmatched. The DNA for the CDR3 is TGTGCCTTTAGGGCTAGCGGGATGAAGGCCGGGGAGCTGTTTTTT. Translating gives CAFRASGMKAGELFF.

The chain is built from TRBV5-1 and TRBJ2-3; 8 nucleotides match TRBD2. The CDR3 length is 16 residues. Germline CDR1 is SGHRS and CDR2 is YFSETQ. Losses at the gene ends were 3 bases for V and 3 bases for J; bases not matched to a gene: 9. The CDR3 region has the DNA TGCGCCAGCAGCTACCATAGCGGGAAGGAGACAGATACGCAGTATTTT. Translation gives CASSYHSGKETDTQYF.

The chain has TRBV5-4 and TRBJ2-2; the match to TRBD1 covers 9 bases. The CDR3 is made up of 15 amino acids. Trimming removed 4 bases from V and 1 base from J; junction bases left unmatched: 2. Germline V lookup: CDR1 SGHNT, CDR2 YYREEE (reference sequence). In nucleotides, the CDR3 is TGTGCCAGCAGCCTGGGACAGGGGAACACCGGGGAGCTGTTTTTT. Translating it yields CASSLGQGNTGELFF.

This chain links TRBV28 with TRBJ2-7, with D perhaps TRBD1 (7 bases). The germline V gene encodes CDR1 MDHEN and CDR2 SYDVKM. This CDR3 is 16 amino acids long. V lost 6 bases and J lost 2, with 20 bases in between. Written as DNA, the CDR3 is TGTGCCAGCAGCACCTGGGGGGACAGCCTCCCCTACGAGCAGTACTTC. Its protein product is CASSTWGDSLPYEQYF.

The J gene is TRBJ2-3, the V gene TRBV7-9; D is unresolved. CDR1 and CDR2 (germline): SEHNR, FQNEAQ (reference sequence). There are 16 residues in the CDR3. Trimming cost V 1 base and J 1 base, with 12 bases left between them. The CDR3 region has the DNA TGTGCCAGCAGCTTAGGTCTAGATCGAGGCACAGATACGCAGTATTTT. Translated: CASSLGLDRGTDTQYF.

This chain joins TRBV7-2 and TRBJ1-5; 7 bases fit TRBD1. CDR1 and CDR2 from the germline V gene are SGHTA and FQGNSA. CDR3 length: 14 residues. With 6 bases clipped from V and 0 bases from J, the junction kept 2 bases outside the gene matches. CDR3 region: CASRGQNSNQPQHF. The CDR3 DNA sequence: TGTGCCAGCAGGGGACAGAATAGCAATCAGCCCCAGCATTTT.

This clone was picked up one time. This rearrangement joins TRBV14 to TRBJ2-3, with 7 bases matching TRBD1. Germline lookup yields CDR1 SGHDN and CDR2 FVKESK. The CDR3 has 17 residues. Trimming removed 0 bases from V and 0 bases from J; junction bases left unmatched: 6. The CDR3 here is CASSQDVGTVSTDTQYF. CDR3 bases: TGTGCCAGCAGCCAAGACGTCGGGACAGTGAGCACAGATACGCAGTATTTT.

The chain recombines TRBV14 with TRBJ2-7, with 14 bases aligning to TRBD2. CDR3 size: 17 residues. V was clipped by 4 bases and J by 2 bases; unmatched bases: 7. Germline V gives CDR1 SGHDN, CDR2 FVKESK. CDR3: CASSPLGLAGVAYEQYF. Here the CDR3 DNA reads TGTGCCAGCAGCCCGCTGGGACTAGCGGGAGTAGCCTACGAGCAGTACTTC.

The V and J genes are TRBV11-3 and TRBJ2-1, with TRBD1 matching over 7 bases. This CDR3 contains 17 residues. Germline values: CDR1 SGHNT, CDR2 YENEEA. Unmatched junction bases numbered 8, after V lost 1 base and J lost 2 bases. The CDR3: CASSLVGSQGAYNEQFF. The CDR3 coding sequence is TGTGCCAGCAGCTTAGTGGGCAGTCAGGGGGCCTACAATGAGCAGTTCTTC.

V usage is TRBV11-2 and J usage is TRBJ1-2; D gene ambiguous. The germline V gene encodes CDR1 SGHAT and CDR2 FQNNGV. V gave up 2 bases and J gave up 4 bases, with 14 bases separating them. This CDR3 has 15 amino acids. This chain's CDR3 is CASSLSGGHGYGYTF. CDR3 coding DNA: TGTGCCAGCAGCTTATCAGGAGGGCATGGCTATGGCTACACCTTC.

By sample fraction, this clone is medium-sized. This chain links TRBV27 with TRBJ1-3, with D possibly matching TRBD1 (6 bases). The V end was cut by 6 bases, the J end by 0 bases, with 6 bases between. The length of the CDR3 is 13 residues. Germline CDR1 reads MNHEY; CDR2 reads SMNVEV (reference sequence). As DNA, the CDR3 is TGTGCCAGCAGGGGACACTCTGGAAACACCATATATTTT. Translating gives CASRGHSGNTIYF.

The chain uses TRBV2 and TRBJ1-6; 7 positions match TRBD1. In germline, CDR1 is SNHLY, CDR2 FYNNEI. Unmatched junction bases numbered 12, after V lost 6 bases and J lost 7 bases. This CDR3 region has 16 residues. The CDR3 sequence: CASRTGKVLVNSPLHF. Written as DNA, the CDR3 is TGTGCCAGCAGGACAGGGAAGGTATTAGTCAATTCACCCCTCCACTTT.

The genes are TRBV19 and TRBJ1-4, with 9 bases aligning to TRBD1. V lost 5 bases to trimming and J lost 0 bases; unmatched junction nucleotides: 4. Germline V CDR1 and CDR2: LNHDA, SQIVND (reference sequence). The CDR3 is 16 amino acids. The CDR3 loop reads CASSRRTGATNEKLFF. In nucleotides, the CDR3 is TGTGCCAGTAGTCGCCGGACAGGGGCAACTAATGAAAAACTGTTTTTT.

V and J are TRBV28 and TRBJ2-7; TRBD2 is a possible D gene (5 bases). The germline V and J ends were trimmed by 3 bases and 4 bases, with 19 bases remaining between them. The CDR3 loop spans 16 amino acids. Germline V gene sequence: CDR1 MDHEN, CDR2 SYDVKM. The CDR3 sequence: CASSFRGYSSSYEQYF. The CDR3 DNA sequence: TGTGCCAGCAGTTTCCGAGGGTACTCGTCGTCATACGAGCAGTACTTC. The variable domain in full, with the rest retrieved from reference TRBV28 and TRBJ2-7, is DVKVTQSSRYLVKRTGEKVFLECVQDMDHENMFWYRQDPGLGLRLIYFSYDVKMKEKGDIPEGYSVSREKKERFSLILESASTNQTSMYLCASSFRGYSSSYEQYFGPGTRLTVT.

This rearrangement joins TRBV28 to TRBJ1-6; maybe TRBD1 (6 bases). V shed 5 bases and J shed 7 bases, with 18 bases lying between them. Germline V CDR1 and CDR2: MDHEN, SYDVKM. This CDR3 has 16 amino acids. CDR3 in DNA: TGTGCCAGCAGTCCACAGGGTTTCTTCGGAAATTCACCCCTCCACTTT. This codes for CASSPQGFFGNSPLHF. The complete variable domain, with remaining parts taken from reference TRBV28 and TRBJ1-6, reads DVKVTQSSRYLVKRTGEKVFLECVQDMDHENMFWYRQDPGLGLRLIYFSYDVKMKEKGDIPEGYSVSREKKERFSLILESASTNQTSMYLCASSPQGFFGNSPLHFGNGTRLTVT.

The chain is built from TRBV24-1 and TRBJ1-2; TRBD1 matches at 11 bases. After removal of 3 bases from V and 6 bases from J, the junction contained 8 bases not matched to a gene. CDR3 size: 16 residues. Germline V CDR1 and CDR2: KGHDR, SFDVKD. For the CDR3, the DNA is TGTGCCACCAGTGATACCCGGACAGGGGGCGCCGATGGCTACACCTTC. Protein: CATSDTRTGGADGYTF.